The 6 T cell receptor beta chains below all came from one sample that was sequenced in a study of response to subunit inactivated influenza vaccine. TCRdb itself ran the RT-PCR reads through MiXCR, one entry per CDR3 protein. Of 150,000 to 200,000 distinct CDR3 sequences in the sample, approximately 12% are singletons; the top ten hold 25% to 30%. These data were also reused for a study on T cells expressing NK-cell markers. That study adds: A 5'RACE template switching approach incorporating UMIs was used to make TCR beta cDNA.

This specimen was CD8+ T cells sorted from PBMCs, taken less than 13 days after vaccination. The receptors shown here come from a man aged 45 to 65 who received an inactivated influenza vaccine.

This clonotype was seen a handful of times. This chain uses TRBV12-3 or TRBV12-4 with TRBJ2-3; D is uncertain. The CDR3 consists of 15 residues. V lost 3 bases to trimming and J lost 2 bases, with 12 bases between them. As DNA, the CDR3 is TGTGCCAGCAGTTTGGGCCAAGGGATCACAGATACGCAGTATTTT. Protein sequence: CASSLGQGITDTQYF.

V gene TRBV7-3 combines with J gene TRBJ2-1, with 9 positions matching TRBD2. The CDR3 covers 14 residues. Germline-derived CDR1 and CDR2 are SGHTA and FQGTGA. J was trimmed by 10 bases and V by 2 bases; bases with no gene match: 6. The DNA for the CDR3 is TGTGCCAGCAGCTTAGGGCTAGCGGGGTCAGAGCAGTTCTTC. Protein: CASSLGLAGSEQFF.

The chain has TRBV29-1 and TRBJ2-1, with a possible D match to TRBD2 (7 bases). Deletions cut 4 bases from V and 0 bases from J, with 10 bases between. The CDR3 is 14 residues long. Germline V CDR1 and CDR2: SQVTM, ANQGSEA. Here the CDR3 DNA reads TGCAGCGTTGTCGGGGGGCTCTCCTACAATGAGCAGTTCTTC. Its protein product is CSVVGGLSYNEQFF.

The chain couples TRBV7-9 to TRBJ2-7; D gene ambiguous. Trimming pared 11 bases from V and 2 bases from J, leaving 19 bases between. Per the germline V gene, CDR1 is SEHNR and CDR2 is FQNEAQ (reference sequence). There are 14 residues in the CDR3. CDR3 protein: CAAVLRTDPYEQYF. For the CDR3, the DNA is TGTGCCGCCGTCTTACGGACGGATCCCTACGAGCAGTACTTC. Drawing the rest from reference TRBV7-9 and TRBJ2-7, the complete variable domain is DTGVSQNPRHKITKRGQNVTFRCDPISEHNRLYWYRQTLGQGPEFLTYFQNEAQLEKSRLLSDRFSAERPKGSFSTLEIQRTEQGDSAMYLCAAVLRTDPYEQYFGPGTRLTVT.

This clonotype was detected only a few times. The rearrangement links TRBV4-1 to TRBJ1-1; D might be TRBD1 (5 bases). Trimming took 4 bases from V and 6 from J, leaving 15 bases between them. Germline V gives CDR1 MGHRA, CDR2 YSYEKL. CDR3 length: 14 amino acids. DNA of the CDR3: TGCGCCAGCAGCCTCGACGCGGGGCTTCCTGAAGCTTTCTTT. Encoded protein: CASSLDAGLPEAFF.

V and J are TRBV6-1 and TRBJ2-1; D call uncertain. Trimming removed 5 bases at V and 0 bases at J, with 8 bases between. This CDR3 contains 14 residues. The V gene's germline CDR1 is MNHNS and CDR2 SASEGT. The CDR3 DNA sequence: TGTGCCAGCAGTCTTATGAGCTCCTACAATGAGCAGTTCTTC. It translates to CASSLMSSYNEQFF.